This T cell receptor beta chain was profiled in a study of persistence of HIV-infected CD4 T cells (dated by TCRdb to about 2020). For context, the study as a whole: CMV- and HIV-1 Gag-responding CD4+ T cells were isolated from ART-treated individuals so that antigen-driven clonal expansion of HIV-1-infected cells could be examined. The clonality of all cells in each sorted population was measured by TCRbeta sequencing, and the clonality of infected cells was measured by proviral sequencing. In the cross-participant TCR cluster analysis, fewer than 10 participants were included for CMV and 6 or 7 participants were included for Gag. Suppressive ART had been received by participants for a median of roughly 8 years. Peripheral blood samples of up to roughly 180 mL were collected at multiple time points, except for a couple of participants, who underwent leukapheresis at a single time point. Paper-wide results and their limitations: Restriction of bulk TCR analyses to the rare CMV-responding cells that actually carried HIV-1 proviruses was not possible. Enrichment of degenerate expanded CDR3beta sequences was found in antigen-responding cells, suggesting convergent selection of CD4+ responses to CMV and Gag. Significantly lower TCRbeta richness was observed in CMV- and Gag-responding cells than in anti-CD3/anti-CD28-responding cells, and higher oligoclonality was observed in CMV-responding cells than in CD3/CD28-stimulated and Gag-responding cells. Only a small number of individuals took part in the study, and the range of antigens tested was limited. Within the same sorted populations, TCR oligoclonality correlated with proviral oligoclonality.

In this sample, this clone turned up a few times. The antigen this receptor binds is unknown. Base quality data are lacking; no much larger clone is found one base away. This sample's treatment or condition label indicates: suppressive antiretroviral therapy. Cells were stimulated with a pool of overlapping HIV-1 Gag 15-mer peptides at about 1 ug per peptide per mL. Memory CD4+ T cells that did not respond, being CD40L-negative, CD69-negative and CD45RO-high, were sorted as memory populations depleted of antigen-responding cells. HIV-1-infected adults in whom suppressive ART had been started during chronic infection were enrolled as participants. For at least 4 years, the participants' plasma HIV-1 RNA had been undetectable, below 50 copies/mL. To be included, participants needed a CD4+ T cell count above 400 cells/uL and a positive CMV serology. Before stimulation, PBMCs were isolated using density centrifugation and then depleted of CD8+ T cells. For approximately 18 hours, CD8-depleted PBMCs were stimulated with anti-CD28/CD49d costimulation, a CD40-blocking antibody, and enfuvirtide, which was added to prevent new infections. Cell sorting was performed on a Beckman Coulter MoFlo Legacy or XDP sorter, and dead cells were excluded with propidium iodide. The QIAamp DNA Mini Kit was used for genomic DNA extraction from samples above one million cells, and the Quick-DNA Microprep Kit was used otherwise.

TCRbeta repertoires were sequenced from genomic DNA with the immunoSEQ hsTCRB assay version 4 in survey mode. Genomic DNA was diluted to 7.5 to 10 ng/uL, and up to roughly 1 ug per sample was used for TCRbeta sequencing. In the authors' own workflow: ImmunoSeq Analyzer 3.0 was used for analysis of TCRbeta data, and diversity was computed on productive nucleotide rearrangements. The improved Chao index was used to estimate lower-bound TCR diversity, and the Gini coefficient was used to estimate clonality using the Immunarch R package. Different nucleotide rearrangements encoding the same CDR3beta amino acid sequence were counted as distinct clonotypes. TCRbeta sequences significantly enriched in antigen-responding cells relative to anti-CD3/anti-CD28-activated cells were identified by differential abundance analysis. GLIPH2 clustered TCRs by predicted peptide-MHC specificity, both within individual participants and across merged participant data sets. TCRdb obtained this table from immuneACCESS and retained in-frame rearrangements with V and J assigned. These tables miss some clones; where compared with another copy, unresolved V genes account for less than half of the shortfall, and the remainder is unexplained. Clone size and V and J calls were adopted from that table, with D and trimming inferred from the DNA. This sample has about 33,000 clones in its table, and approximately 78% of those were observed once. The biggest ten clones account for approximately 1% of the sample.

This TCR was recovered from an adult with HIV. The donor label of this sample is uncertain. Here the sequenced sample was cultured CD4+ T cells from PBMCs, taken from a patient who received antiretroviral therapy. The sample's cell subset or site label, in plain terms: CD40L-CD69- CD45RO-high memory CD4 T cells not responding to Gag peptides.

At the DNA level, the sequence is TGTGCCACCAGCGGAAGGACTAGAGGCGTAGCAGGGGAGCTGTTTTTT. The translation is CATSGRTRGVAGELFF. The sequence links TRBV15 to TRBJ2-2, and 7 bases in between align with TRBD2. There are 16 amino acids in the CDR3, from cysteine to phenylalanine inclusive. The entry retains the CDR3 DNA only, 48 bases that are in frame from base 1. CDR1 LNHNV and CDR2 YYDKDF were looked up in the germline V gene (reference sequence). The germline V and J ends show losses of 5 bases and 8 bases respectively, and no gene match explains 14 bases of the junction.